The 25 T cell receptor beta chains in this list originate from one sample, sequenced in a study of PD-1 blockade in classical Hodgkin lymphoma. Sequencing was performed with immunoSEQ multiplex PCR; in TCRdb, only in-frame clones are kept and a portion is missing. The sample lists tens of thousands of clones; 94% were seen once. Time point reported: newly diagnosed, previously untreated cHL patient sample. Sequences were obtained from peripheral blood mononuclear cells (PBMCs). The receptors come from a human donor with classical Hodgkin lymphoma.

The genes are TRBV29-1 and TRBJ2-6; the D is unclear. Trimming took off 4 bases at V and 1 base at J, with 5 bases between the two ends. The CDR3 is made up of 13 amino acids. Germline assignment: CDR1 SQVTM and CDR2 ANQGSEA. DNA of the CDR3: TGCAGCGTTGCTCTATCTGGGGCCAACGTCCTGACTTTC. Residues: CSVALSGANVLTF.

V is TRBV5-5 and J is TRBJ2-1, with 9 nucleotides matching TRBD2. The CDR3 spans 16 residues. Germline V gene sequence: CDR1 SGHKS, CDR2 YYEKEE (reference sequence). Losses at the gene ends were 3 bases for V and 8 bases for J; bases not matched to a gene: 12. CDR3 region: CASSSGGLALLDEQFF. Written as DNA, the CDR3 is TGTGCCAGCAGCTCGGGGGGACTAGCCCTATTGGATGAGCAGTTCTTC. The full variable domain, its missing parts supplied by reference TRBV5-5 and TRBJ2-1, is DAGVTQSPTHLIKTRGQQVTLRCSPISGHKSVSWYQQVLGQGPQFIFQYYEKEERGRGNFPDRFSARQFPNYSSELNVNALLLGDSALYLCASSSGGLALLDEQFFGPGTRLTVL.

The rearrangement links TRBV28 to TRBJ2-5, with 8 bases aligning to TRBD2. Germline loops: CDR1 MDHEN, CDR2 SYDVKM. V lost 4 bases to trimming and J lost 5 bases; unmatched junction nucleotides: 12. This CDR3 is built from 16 residues. CDR3 in amino acids: CASSSQLTSVGETQYF. The DNA for the CDR3 is TGTGCCAGCAGTTCCCAATTGACTAGCGTTGGTGAGACCCAGTACTTC.

Only a few counts were recorded for this clone. The chain links TRBV6-1 to TRBJ2-7; 12 bases fit TRBD2. V lost 1 base and J lost 2; bases outside the gene matches: 3. Germline V lookup: CDR1 MNHNS, CDR2 SASEGT. This CDR3 has 16 amino acids. CDR3 region: CASSEGTSGAPYEQYF. CDR3 DNA: TGTGCCAGCAGTGAAGGGACTAGCGGGGCTCCCTACGAGCAGTACTTC.

The chain couples TRBV5-8 to TRBJ2-1; TRBD2 matches 12 bases. The CDR3 totals 16 residues. J lost 4 bases, V lost 2 bases, and 4 bases had no gene match. The germline CDR1 and CDR2 sequences are SGHTS and YDEGEE. The CDR3 nucleotides read TGTGCCAGCAGCTTCCTAGCGGGGGGGCCATACAATGAGCAGTTCTTC. Its translation is CASSFLAGGPYNEQFF.

The J gene is TRBJ1-5, the V gene TRBV6-5; perhaps TRBD1 as D (5 bases). With 6 bases removed from V and 9 bases from J, the gap between germline ends came to 18 bases. The CDR3 runs 14 residues. The V gene's germline CDR1 is MNHEY and CDR2 SVGAGI. CDR3 nucleotide sequence: TGTGCCAGCAGCCGTGTCGGGGGAGCAAGGCCCCAGCATTTT. It codes for CASSRVGGARPQHF.

The chain couples TRBV5-1 to TRBJ2-5; the match to TRBD1 covers 8 bases. Germline V gene data show CDR1 as SGHRS and CDR2 as YFSETQ. This CDR3 region has 17 residues. V dropped 0 bases and J dropped 5; count of bases not matched to a gene: 12. The CDR3 sequence: CASSLEGRGRPQETQYF. The CDR3 nucleotides read TGCGCCAGCAGCTTGGAAGGCAGGGGGCGACCTCAGGAGACCCAGTACTTC.

The rearrangement joins TRBV28 to TRBJ2-5; D possibly matches TRBD1 or TRBD2 (5 bases each). The CDR3 consists of 14 residues. Trimming took 4 bases from V and 5 from J, leaving 14 bases between them. In germline, CDR1 is MDHEN, CDR2 SYDVKM. CDR3 residues: CASSSTRDGETQYF. In nucleotides, the CDR3 is TGTGCCAGCAGTTCAACCCGGGACGGCGAGACCCAGTACTTC.

The chain employs TRBV18 and TRBJ1-6; D ambiguous. This CDR3 is built from 14 residues. Germline values: CDR1 KGHSH, CDR2 LQKENI. V was pared by 4 bases and J by 7 bases, with 11 bases between. The CDR3 reads CASSQQNRNSPLHF. In nucleotides, the CDR3 is TGTGCCAGCTCACAACAAAACAGAAATTCACCCCTCCACTTT.

J is TRBJ2-7 and V is TRBV13; TRBD2 aligns across 7 bases. CDR1 is PRHDT, CDR2 FYEKMQ, per germline (reference sequence). CDR3 length: 15 amino acids. The V gene end was trimmed by 3 bases and the J gene end by 0 bases; junction bases not matched to a gene: 5. CDR3 in DNA: TGTGCCAGCAGCTTCCACGGGAGGTCCTCCTACGAGCAGTACTTC. It specifies CASSFHGRSSYEQYF.

This clone was seen once. The V call is TRBV5-6, the J call TRBJ2-4; no definite D call. CDR3 size: 15 residues. The germline V gene encodes CDR1 SGHDT and CDR2 YYEEEE. V lost 0 bases and J 6 bases, leaving 13 bases between the germline ends. The CDR3 bases are TGTGCCAGCAGCTTGGCACTCCTTGGTGGAAACATTCAGTACTTC. It translates to CASSLALLGGNIQYF.

J is TRBJ2-3 and V is TRBV9; D remains unclear. In germline, CDR1 is SGDLS, CDR2 YYNGEE. The CDR3 runs 15 residues. Trimming removed 4 bases at V and 4 bases at J, with 16 bases between. The CDR3 loop reads CASSPGPGRPDTQYF. The CDR3 nucleotides are TGTGCCAGCAGCCCGGGCCCCGGAAGGCCAGATACGCAGTATTTT.

The J gene is TRBJ1-3, the V gene TRBV7-8, with D tentatively TRBD1 (6 bases). V was clipped by 3 bases and J by 2 bases, with 17 bases between them. CDR3 length equals 17 residues. The germline V gene has CDR1 SGHVS and CDR2 FQNEAQ. CDR3 DNA: TGTGCCAGCAGCTTCCGACAGGCGAGGGCGGCTGGAAACACCATATATTTT. This gives the protein CASSFRQARAAGNTIYF. The whole variable domain, filled in from reference TRBV7-8 and TRBJ1-3, reads GAGVSQSPRYKVAKRGQDVALRCDPISGHVSLFWYQQALGQGPEFLTYFQNEAQLDKSGLPSDRFFAERPEGSVSTLKIQRTQQEDSAVYLCASSFRQARAAGNTIYFGEGSWLTVV.

The V and J genes are TRBV19 and TRBJ1-3; 9 bases fit TRBD1. The CDR3 spans 16 residues. V was pared by 5 bases and J by 1 base, with 6 bases of the junction left unmatched. Germline CDR1 LNHDA, CDR2 SQIVND (reference sequence). CDR3 sequence reads: CASSPPGQGSGNTIYF. The CDR3 region has the DNA TGTGCCAGTAGTCCCCCGGGACAGGGATCTGGAAACACCATATATTTT.

The gene calls are TRBV11-2 and TRBJ2-5; no clear D gene. This CDR3 comprises 15 residues. Trimming took off 0 bases at V and 5 bases at J, with 13 bases between the two ends. CDR1 is SGHAT, CDR2 FQNNGV, per germline. CDR3 bases: TGTGCCAGCAGCTTAGACAGTCAGGTATTTGAGACCCAGTACTTC. Its translation: CASSLDSQVFETQYF.

V and J are TRBV30 and TRBJ1-5; tentatively, D is TRBD1 (6 bases). Germline loops: CDR1 GTSNPN, CDR2 SVGIG (reference sequence). The CDR3 extends over 14 amino acids. Trimming removed 0 bases at V and 4 bases at J, with 10 bases between. The CDR3 nucleotides are TGTGCCTGGAGTGTGGGACACGGGAATCAGCCCCAGCATTTT. It yields the protein CAWSVGHGNQPQHF.

V gene TRBV6-5 combines with J gene TRBJ2-7; D call uncertain. V lost 6 bases to trimming and J lost 1 base, with 4 bases between them. There are 11 residues in the CDR3. Germline V gives CDR1 MNHEY, CDR2 SVGAGI. CDR3 coding DNA: TGTGCCAGCAGCCAGTCCTACGAGCAGTACTTC. It yields the protein CASSQSYEQYF.

The chain carries TRBV6-5 and TRBJ2-2, with D maybe TRBD1 (5 bases). Germline values: CDR1 MNHEY, CDR2 SVGAGI. The V and J ends lost 9 bases and 5 bases respectively, with 16 bases between them. The length of the CDR3 is 14 residues. The CDR3 nucleotides read TGTGCCAGTTTGGGTTGGGCAGGGACCGGGGAGCTGTTTTTT. The encoded protein is CASLGWAGTGELFF.

The chain carries TRBV7-2 and TRBJ1-6; 9 nucleotides align to TRBD1. The germline V gene encodes CDR1 SGHTA and CDR2 FQGNSA. The ends lost 2 bases at V and 9 bases at J; junction bases unmatched: 8. CDR3 length: 16 residues. CDR3 sequence: CASSLTMGQGGSPLHF. The CDR3 bases are TGTGCCAGCAGCTTAACGATGGGACAGGGCGGTTCACCCCTCCACTTT. The whole variable domain, remainder taken from reference TRBV7-2 and TRBJ1-6, is GAGVSQSPSNKVTEKGKDVELRCDPISGHTALYWYRQSLGQGLEFLIYFQGNSAPDKSGLPSDRFSAERTGGSVSTLTIQRTQQEDSAVYLCASSLTMGQGGSPLHFGNGTRLTVT.

This chain links TRBV15 with TRBJ2-7; D gene ambiguous. Germline lookup yields CDR1 LNHNV and CDR2 YYDKDF (reference sequence). V was pared by 0 bases and J by 3 bases, with 9 bases between. The CDR3 has 14 residues. This chain's CDR3 is CATSRDPLDYEQYF. CDR3 DNA sequence: TGTGCCACCAGCAGAGATCCACTGGACTACGAGCAGTACTTC.

The chain carries TRBV2 and TRBJ1-6, with TRBD1 identical over 7 bases. Germline CDR1 and CDR2: SNHLY and FYNNEI. This CDR3 contains 13 residues. The V segment lost 1 base and the J segment 10 bases; nucleotides outside the gene matches: 1. The CDR3 region is CASSEGGGSPLHF. CDR3 in DNA: TGTGCCAGCAGTGAAGGAGGGGGCTCACCCCTCCACTTT.

The rearrangement joins TRBV6-5 to TRBJ2-1, with D perhaps given as TRBD1 or TRBD2 (5 bases each). V lost 4 bases to trimming and J lost 8 bases, with 12 bases between them. The V gene's germline CDR1 is MNHEY and CDR2 SVGAGI. CDR3 length equals 13 residues. CDR3: CASSWDLLDEQFF. CDR3 nucleotides: TGTGCCAGCAGTTGGGACCTACTGGATGAGCAGTTCTTC.

This chain connects TRBV27 to TRBJ1-2; D gene uncertain. Between the trimmed V and J ends, which lost 5 bases and 5 bases, there was a span of 9 bases. The germline V gene encodes CDR1 MNHEY and CDR2 SMNVEV (reference sequence). The CDR3 loop spans 12 amino acids. CDR3 sequence: CASSDLVYGYTF. The CDR3 DNA sequence: TGTGCCAGCAGTGACCTTGTGTATGGCTACACCTTC.

This clone was observed a handful of times. The V and J genes are TRBV11-3 and TRBJ2-2; 10 positions match TRBD2. Looked up from germline, CDR1 is SGHNT and CDR2 is YENEEA. The CDR3 length is 18 residues. The trim removed 8 bases at V and 2 bases at J, leaving 14 bases unmatched. The CDR3 spells CASGGGQIAGGNTGELFF. The CDR3 DNA reads TGTGCCAGCGGAGGGGGACAGATAGCGGGAGGTAACACCGGGGAGCTGTTTTTT.

This clone has just one count. The chain is built from TRBV21-1 and TRBJ2-3; TRBD2, the D gene given by the table, was not confirmed from the DNA. TRBV21-1 is recorded as a pseudogene. The CDR3 consists of 15 residues. The CDR3 bases are TGTGCCACCCATGGGACTAGCGGGATGAGTGATACGCAGTATTTT. It codes for CATHGTSGMSDTQYF.